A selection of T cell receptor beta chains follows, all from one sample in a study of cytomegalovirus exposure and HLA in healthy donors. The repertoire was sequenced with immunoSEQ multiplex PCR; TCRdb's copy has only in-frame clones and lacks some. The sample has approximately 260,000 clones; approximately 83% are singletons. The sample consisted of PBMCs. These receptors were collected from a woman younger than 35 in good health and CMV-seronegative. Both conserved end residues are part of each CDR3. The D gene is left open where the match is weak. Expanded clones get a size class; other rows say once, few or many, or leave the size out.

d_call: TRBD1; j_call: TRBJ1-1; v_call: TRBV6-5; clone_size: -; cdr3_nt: TGTGCCAGCAGTCGACAGGGTGGGAACACTGAAGCTTTCTTT; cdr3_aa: CASSRQGGNTEAFF
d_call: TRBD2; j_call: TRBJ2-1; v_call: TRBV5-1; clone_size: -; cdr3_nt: TGCGCCAGCCGGGACGGGGGGTACAATGAGCAGTTCTTC; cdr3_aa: CASRDGGYNEQFF
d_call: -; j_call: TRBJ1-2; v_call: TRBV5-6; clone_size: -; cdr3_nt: TGTGCCAGCAGCTTGGGCGGCTACTATGGCTACACCTTC; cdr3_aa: CASSLGGYYGYTF
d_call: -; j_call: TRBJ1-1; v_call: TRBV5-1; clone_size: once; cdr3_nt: TGCGCCAGCAGTGATGGACATCTCACTGAAGCTTTCTTT; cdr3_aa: CASSDGHLTEAFF
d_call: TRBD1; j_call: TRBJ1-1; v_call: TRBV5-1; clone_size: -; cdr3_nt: TGCGCCAGCAGCTGGAGGACAGGGGACACTGAAGCTTTCTTT; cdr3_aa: CASSWRTGDTEAFF
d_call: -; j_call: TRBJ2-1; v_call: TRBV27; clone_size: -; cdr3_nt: TGTGCCAGCAGCCCCCATGACAGGCGTGGGAGGGATGAGCAGTTCTTC; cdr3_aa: CASSPHDRRGRDEQFF
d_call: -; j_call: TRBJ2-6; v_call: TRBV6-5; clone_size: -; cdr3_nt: TGTGCCAGCAGTTATGCCGGCTCTGGGGCCAACGTCCTGACTTTC; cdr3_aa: CASSYAGSGANVLTF
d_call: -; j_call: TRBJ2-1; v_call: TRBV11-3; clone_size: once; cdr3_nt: TGTGCCAGCAGCGAGACATCTTCGGGGGTTGGTGAGCAGTTCTTC; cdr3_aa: CASSETSSGVGEQFF
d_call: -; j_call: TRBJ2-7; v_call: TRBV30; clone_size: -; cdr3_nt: TGTGCCTGGAGTGCGGGGAACAGTTACGAGCAGTACTTC; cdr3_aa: CAWSAGNSYEQYF
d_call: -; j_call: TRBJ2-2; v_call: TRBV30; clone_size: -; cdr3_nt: TGTGCCTGGAGTCTGGAAACCGGGGACACCGGGGAGCTGTTTTTT; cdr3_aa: CAWSLETGDTGELFF
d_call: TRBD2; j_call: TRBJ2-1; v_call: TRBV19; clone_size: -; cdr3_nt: TGTGCCAGTAGCGGCCGGGACTACGGAGGGTGGGAGCAGTTCTTC; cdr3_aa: CASSGRDYGGWEQFF
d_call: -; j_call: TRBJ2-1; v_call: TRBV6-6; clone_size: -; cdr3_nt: TGTGCCAGCAGTTTGACATGGGAGCAGTTCTTC; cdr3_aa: CASSLTWEQFF
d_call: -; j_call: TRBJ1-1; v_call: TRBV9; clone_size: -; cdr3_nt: TGTGCCAGCAGCTCAGGGGTTTTAACTGAAGCTTTCTTT; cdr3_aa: CASSSGVLTEAFF
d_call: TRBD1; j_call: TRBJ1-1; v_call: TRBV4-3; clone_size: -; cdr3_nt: TGCGCCAGCAGCCCAAGACAGGGACACACTGAAGCTTTCTTT; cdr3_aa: CASSPRQGHTEAFF
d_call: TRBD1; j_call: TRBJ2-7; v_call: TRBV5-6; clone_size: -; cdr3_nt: TGTGCCAGCAGCTTCGTGGGACAGGGGGTACACGAGCAGTACTTC; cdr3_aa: CASSFVGQGVHEQYF
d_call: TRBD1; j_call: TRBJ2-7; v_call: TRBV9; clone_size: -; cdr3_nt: TGTGCCAGCAGCGTAGAAGGACAGGGGAATCACGAGCAGTACTTC; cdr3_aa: CASSVEGQGNHEQYF
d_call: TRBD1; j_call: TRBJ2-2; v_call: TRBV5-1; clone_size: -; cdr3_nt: TGCGCCAGCAGCCAGGACAGGGTGGTCGGGGAGCTGTTTTTT; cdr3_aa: CASSQDRVVGELFF
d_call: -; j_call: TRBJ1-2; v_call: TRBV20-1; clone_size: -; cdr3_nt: TGCAGTGCCCTCCTGAACTATGGCTACACCTTC; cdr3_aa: CSALLNYGYTF
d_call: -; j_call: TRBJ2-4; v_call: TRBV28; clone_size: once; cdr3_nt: TGTGCCAGCGGAGGACAGACTCTAAACATTCAGTACTTC; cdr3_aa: CASGGQTLNIQYF
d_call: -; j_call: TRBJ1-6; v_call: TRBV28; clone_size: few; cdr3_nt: TGTGCCAGCAGTTTATGGGGGCGGAAGAATTCACCCCTCCACTTT; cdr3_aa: CASSLWGRKNSPLHF
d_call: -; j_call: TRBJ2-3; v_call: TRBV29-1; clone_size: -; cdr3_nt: TGCAGCGCCGCGGGACCGACAACTAGCACAGATACGCAGTATTTT; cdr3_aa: CSAAGPTTSTDTQYF
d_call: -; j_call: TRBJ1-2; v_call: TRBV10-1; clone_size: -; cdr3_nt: TGCGCCAGCAGTGAATCTTTAGGAGCGGGGAAAGGCTACACCTTC; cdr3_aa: CASSESLGAGKGYTF
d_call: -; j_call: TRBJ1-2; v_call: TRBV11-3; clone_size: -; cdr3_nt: TGTGCCAGCAGCTTAAAAAACGGCGGCAGGGATGGCTACACCTTC; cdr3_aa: CASSLKNGGRDGYTF
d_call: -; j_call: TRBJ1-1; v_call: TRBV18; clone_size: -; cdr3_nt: TGTGCCAGCTCGCGGGTCGCAGGGAACACTGAAGCTTTCTTT; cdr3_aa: CASSRVAGNTEAFF
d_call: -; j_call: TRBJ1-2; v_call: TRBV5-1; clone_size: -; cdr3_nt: TGCGCCAGCAGCCTGGATGGCAGTAACTATGGCTACACCTTC; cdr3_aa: CASSLDGSNYGYTF
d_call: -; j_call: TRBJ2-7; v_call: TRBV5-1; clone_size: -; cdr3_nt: TGCGCCAGCAGCTTGGCCGGGGAGAGCTCCTACGAGCAGTACTTC; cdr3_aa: CASSLAGESSYEQYF
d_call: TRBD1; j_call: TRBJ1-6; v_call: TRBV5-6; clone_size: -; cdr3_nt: TGTGCCAGCAGCTGGGGACAGGGGAGCCCCAATTCACCCCTCCACTTT; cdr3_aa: CASSWGQGSPNSPLHF
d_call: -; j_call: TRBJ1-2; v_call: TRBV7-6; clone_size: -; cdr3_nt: TGTGCCAGCAGCCCCGGGGGGAGCGGGGGGTATGGCTACACCTTC; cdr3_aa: CASSPGGSGGYGYTF
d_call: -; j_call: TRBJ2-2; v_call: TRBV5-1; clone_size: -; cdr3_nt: TGCGCCAGCAGCTTGGTGCGAGTGGCTAGTCGTGAAACCGGGGAGCTGTTTTTT; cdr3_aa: CASSLVRVASRETGELFF
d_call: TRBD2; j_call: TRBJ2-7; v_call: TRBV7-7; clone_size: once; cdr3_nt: TGTGCCAGCAGCTTATCCGCGGGAGGGGGCGAGCAGTACTTC; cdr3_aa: CASSLSAGGGEQYF
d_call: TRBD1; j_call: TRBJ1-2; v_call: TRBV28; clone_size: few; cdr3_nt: TGTGCCAGCACACGTCAGGGGGACTATGGCTACACCTTC; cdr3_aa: CASTRQGDYGYTF
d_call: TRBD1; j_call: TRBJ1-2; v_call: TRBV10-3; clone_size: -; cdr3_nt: TGTGCCATCAGCCCCGGGACAGGGGAAGGCTATGGCTACACCTTC; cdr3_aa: CAISPGTGEGYGYTF
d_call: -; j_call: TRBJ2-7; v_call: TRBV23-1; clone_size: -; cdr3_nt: TGCGCCAGCAGTCAATCGGGGACTTGCATTATCCTCTACGAGCAGTACTTC; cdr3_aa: CASSQSGTCIILYEQYF
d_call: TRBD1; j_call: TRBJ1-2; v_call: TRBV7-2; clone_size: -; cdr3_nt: TGTGCCAGCAGACCTAGACAGGGATCTTCCTATGGCTACACCTTC; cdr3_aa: CASRPRQGSSYGYTF
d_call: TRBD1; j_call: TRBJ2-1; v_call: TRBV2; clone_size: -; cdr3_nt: TGTGCCAGCAGTGAACAGGGGGCTAACAATGAGCAGTTCTTC; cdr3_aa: CASSEQGANNEQFF
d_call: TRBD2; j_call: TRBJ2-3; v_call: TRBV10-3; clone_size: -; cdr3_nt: TGTGCCATCAGTGTAGCGGGAGTGCCAGATACGCAGTATTTT; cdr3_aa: CAISVAGVPDTQYF
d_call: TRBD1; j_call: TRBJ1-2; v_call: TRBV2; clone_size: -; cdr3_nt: TGTGCCAGCAGTAGTGGACAGGGGTTCGATGGCTACACCTTC; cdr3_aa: CASSSGQGFDGYTF
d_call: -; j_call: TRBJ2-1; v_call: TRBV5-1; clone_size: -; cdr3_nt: TGCGCCAGCAGCTTGGGACTTTACAATGAGCAGTTCTTC; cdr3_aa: CASSLGLYNEQFF
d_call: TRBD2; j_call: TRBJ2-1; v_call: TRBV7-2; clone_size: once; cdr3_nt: TGTGCCAGCAGCTTGGGGATAGCGGGGGCCCCTCAGTTCTTC; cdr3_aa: CASSLGIAGAPQFF
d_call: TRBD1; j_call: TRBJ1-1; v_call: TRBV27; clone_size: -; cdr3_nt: TGTGCCAGCAGTCCGACAGGGGTTACTGAAGCTTTCTTT; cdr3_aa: CASSPTGVTEAFF
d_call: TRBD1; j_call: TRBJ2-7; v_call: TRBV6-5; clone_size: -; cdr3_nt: TGTGCCAGCAGTCCTCTTAGGACAGGCCCCGCCGAGCAGTACTTC; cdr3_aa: CASSPLRTGPAEQYF
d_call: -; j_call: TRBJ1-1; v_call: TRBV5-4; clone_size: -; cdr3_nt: TGTGCCAGCAGCTCCCGGAGGGGAAGCACTGAAGCTTTCTTT; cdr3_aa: CASSSRRGSTEAFF
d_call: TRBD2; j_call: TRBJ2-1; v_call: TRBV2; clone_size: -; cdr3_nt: TGTGCCAGCAGTGCGACTAGCGGGGGTGAGCAGTTCTTC; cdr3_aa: CASSATSGGEQFF
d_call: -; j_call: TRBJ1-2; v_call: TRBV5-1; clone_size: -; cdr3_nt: TGCGCCAGCAGCCAACAAGGGGGCTATGGCTACACCTTC; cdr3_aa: CASSQQGGYGYTF
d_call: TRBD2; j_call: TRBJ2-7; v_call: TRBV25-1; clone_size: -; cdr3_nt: TGTGCCAGCAGTGATTATAGCGGGAGGGCTTACGAGCAGTACTTC; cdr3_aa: CASSDYSGRAYEQYF
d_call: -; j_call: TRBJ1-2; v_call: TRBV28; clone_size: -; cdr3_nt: TGTGCCAGCAGTACGGACTATGGCTACACCTTC; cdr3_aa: CASSTDYGYTF
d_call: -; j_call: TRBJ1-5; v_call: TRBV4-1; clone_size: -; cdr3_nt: TGCGCCAGCAGCCAACTTCCCCCCGGAGGGAAAAGGCAGCCCCAGCATTTT; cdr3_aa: CASSQLPPGGKRQPQHF
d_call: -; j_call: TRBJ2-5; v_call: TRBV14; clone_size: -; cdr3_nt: TGTGCCAGCAGTCGGGCACTAGCCAGGTTGAGCGAGACCCAGTACTTC; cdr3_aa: CASSRALARLSETQYF
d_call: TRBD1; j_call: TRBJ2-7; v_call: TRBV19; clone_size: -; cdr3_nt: TGTGCCAGTAGTATAGGAGGGGGCGCCGCATACGAGCAGTACTTC; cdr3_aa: CASSIGGGAAYEQYF
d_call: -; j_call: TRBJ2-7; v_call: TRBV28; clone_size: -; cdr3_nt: TGTGCCAGCAGCTTACTAAGCCTCACTGGAGACGAGCAGTACTTC; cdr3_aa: CASSLLSLTGDEQYF